This T cell receptor (beta chain) derives from a study of blood T cell repertoires in COVID-19. The germline V gene has CDR1 MNHEY and CDR2 SMNVEV (reference sequence). This CDR3 comprises 18 residues. With V trimmed by 4 bases and J by 1 base, 7 bases remained unmatched. Profiled with immunoSEQ multiplex PCR; TCRdb holds only in-frame clones, not every one. The sample contains a few hundred thousand clones, 87% of which appear only once. This receptor was taken from a man aged 25 to 45 in a cohort exposed to, infected with or recovered from COVID-19 (not recorded which). Sequenced input: PBMCs or T cells enriched from blood (not recorded which). The rearrangement links TRBV27 to TRBJ2-4; 13 bases line up with TRBD2. CDR3 sequence reads: CASSSPSTSGRAKNIQYF. DNA for the CDR3: TGTGCCAGCAGTTCGCCCTCGACTAGCGGGAGGGCCAAAAACATTCAGTACTTC.